A single sample is the source of the 27 T cell receptor beta chains below, sequenced in a study of Ad26.COV2.S vaccination and SARS-CoV-2 variants. Sequencing was performed with immunoSEQ multiplex PCR; in TCRdb, only in-frame clones are kept and a portion is missing. The sample yields about 350,000 clones, about 92% seen once. The material was peripheral blood, obtained after recovery from COVID-19. The receptor source for this set is a human donor who had recovered from COVID-19.

V gene TRBV5-6 combines with J gene TRBJ1-3, with 8 bases identical to TRBD1. Germline V CDR1 and CDR2: SGHDT, YYEEEE. The CDR3 is 14 amino acids. The ends lost 3 bases at V and 4 bases at J; junction bases unmatched: 3. CDR3 sequence reads: CASSSTGEGNTIYF. CDR3 nucleotides: TGTGCCAGCAGCTCGACAGGGGAAGGAAACACCATATATTTT.

This rearrangement joins TRBV7-9 to TRBJ1-2; D not certain. With 5 bases removed from V and 0 bases from J, the gap between germline ends came to 10 bases. Germline assignment: CDR1 SEHNR and CDR2 FQNEAQ (reference sequence). The CDR3 runs to 14 residues. CDR3 sequence (DNA): TGTGCCAGCAGCGTTTCAGGAGCTAACTATGGCTACACCTTC. It codes for CASSVSGANYGYTF.

V usage is TRBV29-1 and J usage is TRBJ1-1, with TRBD1 matching over 8 bases. The CDR3 length is 12 residues. The V gene end was trimmed by 6 bases and the J gene end by 5 bases; junction bases not matched to a gene: 5. Germline values: CDR1 SQVTM, CDR2 ANQGSEA. CDR3 sequence: CSVRTGRTEAFF. The CDR3 DNA follows: TGCAGCGTGCGGACAGGGCGGACTGAAGCTTTCTTT.

The V and J genes are TRBV5-6 and TRBJ2-1; no firm D call. The CDR3 extends over 15 amino acids. Germline values: CDR1 SGHDT, CDR2 YYEEEE. Trimming cost V 0 bases and J 3 bases, with 10 bases left between them. This chain's CDR3 is CASSLEAGLYNEQFF. The CDR3 bases are TGTGCCAGCAGCTTGGAGGCCGGGCTCTACAATGAGCAGTTCTTC.

The gene calls are TRBV7-8 and TRBJ1-1, with 7 positions matching TRBD1. V lost 3 bases and J lost 3; bases outside the gene matches: 7. The CDR3 consists of 15 residues. In germline, CDR1 is SGHVS, CDR2 FQNEAQ. The CDR3 DNA reads as TGTGCCAGCAGCTTTGCGGCCAGGGGGGACACTGAAGCTTTCTTT. Residues: CASSFAARGDTEAFF.

The chain's CDR3 is CASSLEGYGYTF. Written as DNA, the CDR3 is TGTGCCAGCAGCCTTGAGGGGTATGGCTACACCTTC. The gene calls are TRBV14 and TRBJ1-2; D perhaps matches TRBD1 (5 bases). Germline CDR1 SGHDN, CDR2 FVKESK. The CDR3 sequence is 12 residues long. V dropped 4 bases and J dropped 5 bases, with 8 bases sitting between them. Full variable domain (outside the CDR3, taken from reference TRBV14 and TRBJ1-2): EAGVTQFPSHSVIEKGQTVTLRCDPISGHDNLYWYRRVMGKEIKFLLHFVKESKQDESGMPNNRFLAERTGGTYSTLKVQPAELEDSGVYFCASSLEGYGYTFGSGTRLTVV.

The sample holds a few counts of this clone. The chain uses TRBV11-2 and TRBJ2-7; TRBD2 aligns across 10 bases. Germline V gives CDR1 SGHAT, CDR2 FQNNGV. CDR3 length equals 14 residues. V was pared by 4 bases and J by 3 bases, with 3 bases of the junction left unmatched. CDR3 sequence reads: CASSYGLAVYEQYF. CDR3 DNA: TGTGCCAGCAGCTACGGACTAGCGGTCTACGAGCAGTACTTC.

The CDR3 spells CASSLGTIRGEGPEAFF. The CDR3 DNA reads TGTGCCAGCAGCTTAGGTACGATTAGGGGGGAGGGACCTGAAGCTTTCTTT. The chain employs TRBV7-7 and TRBJ1-1, with D maybe TRBD1 (6 bases). Looked up from germline, CDR1 is SSHAT and CDR2 is FNYEAQ (reference sequence). This CDR3 comprises 17 residues. Trimming took 1 base from V and 6 from J, leaving 21 bases between them.

This chain links TRBV10-2 with TRBJ1-5; no definite D call. Trimming removed 4 bases at V and 9 bases at J, with 19 bases between. The CDR3 length is 15 residues. CDR1 is WSHSY and CDR2 is SAAADI in the germline V gene. CDR3 sequence: CASSVLMEAQRPQHF. Written as DNA, the CDR3 is TGCGCCAGCAGTGTGCTTATGGAGGCTCAACGGCCCCAGCATTTT.

The chain couples TRBV7-2 to TRBJ1-1, with 9 positions matching TRBD1. There are 15 residues in the CDR3. Germline trimming cut 5 bases from V and 3 bases from J; bases unmatched to any gene: 7. Germline V gene lookup returns CDR1 SGHTA and CDR2 FQGNSA. The CDR3: CASSILTGGYTEAFF. CDR3 DNA sequence: TGTGCCAGCAGCATCTTAACAGGGGGCTACACTGAAGCTTTCTTT.

This sequence joins TRBV9 and TRBJ1-1, with D possibly being TRBD1 (5 bases). The CDR3 is 10 residues long. Trimming stripped 3 bases from V and 11 bases from J, with 8 bases between. CDR1 and CDR2 from the germline V gene are SGDLS and YYNGEE. The DNA for the CDR3 is TGTGCCAGCAGCGACAGGCCGGCTTTCTTT. This sequence encodes CASSDRPAFF.

With respect to this clone: Additional DNA sequences in this sample encode the identical CDR3. This chain links TRBV7-8 with TRBJ1-5, with TRBD1 matching 9 bases. The CDR3 has 14 residues. V dropped 6 bases and J dropped 4; count of bases not matched to a gene: 4. Germline values: CDR1 SGHVS, CDR2 FQNEAQ. The CDR3 sequence: CASRVGQGNQPQHF. CDR3 nucleotides: TGTGCCAGCAGGGTAGGACAGGGGAATCAGCCCCAGCATTTT.

The table lists this clone with a count of one. V is TRBV12-5 and J is TRBJ2-3; TRBD2 matches at 7 bases. V was clipped by 10 bases and J by 3 bases; unmatched bases: 7. Germline CDR1 and CDR2: LGHNT and FRNRAP. CDR3 size: 13 residues. In DNA form, the CDR3 reads TGTGCTACAGCGGGGTATTCAACAGATACGCAGTATTTT. Protein sequence: CATAGYSTDTQYF.

The chain recombines TRBV19 with TRBJ1-1, with 8 nucleotides matching TRBD1. Trimming at V came to 5 bases and at J to 5 bases, leaving 10 bases not matched to a gene. This CDR3 spans 15 amino acids. The V gene's germline CDR1 is LNHDA and CDR2 SQIVND (reference sequence). CDR3 region: CASSLQGQGVTEAFF. In DNA form, the CDR3 reads TGTGCCAGTAGTCTGCAAGGACAGGGAGTAACTGAAGCTTTCTTT.

This chain links TRBV6-5 with TRBJ1-5; D possibly corresponds to TRBD1 (5 bases). The V gene's germline CDR1 is MNHEY and CDR2 SVGAGI. The germline V and J ends were trimmed by 5 bases and 9 bases, with 20 bases remaining between them. This CDR3 region has 15 residues. CDR3 amino acids: CASSQNRIPGGPQHF. CDR3 in DNA: TGTGCCAGCAGTCAAAACAGGATCCCAGGAGGGCCCCAGCATTTT.

The rearrangement joins TRBV29-1 to TRBJ1-2; D is undetermined. The V gene's germline CDR1 is SQVTM and CDR2 ANQGSEA. Deletions cut 3 bases from V and 5 bases from J, with 10 bases between. CDR3 length: 12 residues. In DNA form, the CDR3 reads TGCAGCGTTGATGGAGGGATGTATGGCTACACCTTC. It specifies CSVDGGMYGYTF.

V gene TRBV14 combines with J gene TRBJ1-2, with TRBD1 matching over 9 bases. Germline trimming cut 1 base from V and 8 bases from J; bases unmatched to any gene: 5. Germline loops: CDR1 SGHDN, CDR2 FVKESK. This CDR3 region has 14 residues. DNA of the CDR3: TGTGCCAGCAGCCAAGTAGGGACAGGGCAGGGCTACACCTTC. This encodes CASSQVGTGQGYTF.

This clone was seen a handful of times. V gene TRBV5-6 combines with J gene TRBJ2-1; TRBD1 might be the D (6 bases). Germline CDR1 reads SGHDT; CDR2 reads YYEEEE. The CDR3 runs 13 residues. Deletions cut 2 bases from V and 3 bases from J, with 6 bases between. For the CDR3, the DNA is TGTGCCAGCAGCTTCAGGGGCTACAATGAGCAGTTCTTC. Protein: CASSFRGYNEQFF.

This chain links TRBV7-9 with TRBJ2-1, with 8 bases lining up with TRBD1. CDR1 and CDR2 (germline): SEHNR, FQNEAQ (reference sequence). The CDR3 covers 16 residues. V was pared by 5 bases and J by 3 bases, with 9 bases of the junction left unmatched. DNA for the CDR3: TGTGCCAGCAGCACCGGGACAGGAAAACACTACAATGAGCAGTTCTTC. It codes for CASSTGTGKHYNEQFF.

V usage is TRBV19 and J usage is TRBJ2-2, with D maybe TRBD2 (6 bases). From germline, CDR1 is LNHDA and CDR2 SQIVND (reference sequence). The germline V and J ends were trimmed by 5 bases and 6 bases, with 31 bases remaining between them. The CDR3 consists of 20 residues. The CDR3 nucleotides are TGTGCCAGTAGTCCGGGGGACGGAGCACGGAGTTATTTAGCGGCCGGGGAGCTGTTTTTT. This translates into CASSPGDGARSYLAAGELFF.

The chain joins TRBV9 to TRBJ2-7; 7 bases match TRBD1. CDR1 is SGDLS, CDR2 YYNGEE, per germline. CDR3 size: 14 residues. J was trimmed by 4 bases and V by 3 bases; bases with no gene match: 7. Here the CDR3 DNA reads TGTGCCAGCAGCGCCCCAGACAGGGAGTACGAGCAGTACTTC. It yields the protein CASSAPDREYEQYF.

This chain connects TRBV29-1 to TRBJ1-2, with D perhaps TRBD1 (6 bases). Germline CDR1 reads SQVTM; CDR2 reads ANQGSEA. CDR3 length equals 13 residues. V lost 6 bases and J 4 bases, leaving 15 bases between the germline ends. The CDR3 sequence: CSVVPDRTYGYTF. The CDR3 bases are TGCAGCGTGGTGCCGGACAGAACCTATGGCTACACCTTC.

V usage is TRBV4-1 and J usage is TRBJ2-1, with D possibly matching TRBD1 (5 bases). V was trimmed by 6 bases and J by 5 bases, leaving 11 bases between them. Germline values: CDR1 MGHRA, CDR2 YSYEKL. The CDR3 consists of 13 residues. CDR3 in amino acids: CASSLQAHNEQFF. DNA for the CDR3: TGCGCCAGCAGTCTACAGGCTCACAATGAGCAGTTCTTC.

This chain joins TRBV27 and TRBJ1-1; possible D gene TRBD1, 6 bases. The V gene's germline CDR1 is MNHEY and CDR2 SMNVEV (reference sequence). V dropped 2 bases and J dropped 8 bases, with 15 bases sitting between them. CDR3 length: 14 residues. CDR3 coding DNA: TGTGCCAGCAGTTTAACAGGGATCGGGAGGGAAGCTTTCTTT. This sequence encodes CASSLTGIGREAFF.

The chain joins TRBV6-5 to TRBJ2-6, with a weak D call TRBD2 (5 bases). CDR1 and CDR2 from the germline V gene are MNHEY and SVGAGI. This CDR3 has 16 amino acids. Trimming took 0 bases from V and 2 from J, leaving 8 bases between them. This CDR3 reads CASSYSRAPGANVLTF. The CDR3 bases are TGTGCCAGCAGTTACTCGAGGGCTCCTGGGGCCAACGTCCTGACTTTC.

The CDR3 nucleotides read TGTGCCAGCAGCGCCTCTAGCGGGGGGTTCAATGAGCAGTTCTTC. Translated: CASSASSGGFNEQFF. The chain has TRBV7-2 and TRBJ2-1, with 11 bases lining up with TRBD2. Germline V gene data show CDR1 as SGHTA and CDR2 as FQGNSA. The CDR3 totals 15 residues. V gave up 5 bases and J gave up 6 bases; unmatched junction bases: 6.

The genes are TRBV3-1 (or the pseudogene TRBV3-2) and TRBJ2-5; TRBD2 is a possible D gene (7 bases). CDR1 LGHDT and CDR2 YNNKEL come from the germline V gene (reference sequence). The V end lost 8 bases, the J end lost 5 bases, and 15 bases lay between the germline ends. This CDR3 spans 13 amino acids. The CDR3 reads CASQRRGGETQYF. DNA of the CDR3: TGTGCCAGCCAACGGAGGGGGGGGGAGACCCAGTACTTC.